This T cell receptor beta chain was observed in a study of Graves' ophthalmopathy and Graves' hyperthyroidism. Across the whole study: Pretreatment peripheral blood was obtained at initial diagnosis.

This clonotype was counted ten times or more. There are 14 residues in the CDR3. From germline, CDR1 is SGDLS and CDR2 YYNGEE. Deletions cut 2 bases from V and 8 bases from J, with 11 bases between. Amplified TCR beta CDR3 regions were obtained using RNA transcripts as template. In the first round, RT-PCR was carried out with HTBI primers, and a multiplex PCR formed the second round. TCRdb ran MiXCR on the multiplex PCR reads and lists one entry per CDR3 protein. Found here are under 200,000 distinct CDR3 sequences, less than 45% of them singletons; the top ten hold around 5.8%. The chain couples TRBV9 to TRBJ1-6; weak D call: TRBD1 (6 bases). The sequencing sample was made of peripheral blood. The TCR originated in a woman in her forties with Graves' ophthalmopathy. CDR3 sequence reads: CASSVGGQDSPLHF. Here the CDR3 DNA reads TGTGCCAGCAGCGTGGGGGGGCAGGATTCACCCCTCCACTTT.